A single sample is the source of the 9 T cell receptor beta chains below, sequenced in a study of T cells in Graves' hyperthyroidism and ophthalmopathy. TCR beta CDR3 region amplification was performed from RNA transcripts. The HTBI primer set drove a first-round RT-PCR of the TCR CDR3. TCRdb recomputed calls from the multiplex PCR reads with MiXCR, one row per CDR3 protein. The data contain under 550,000 distinct CDR3 sequences, about 20% of them singletons. Material: blood. Receptors originate from a man aged 40-55 years with Graves' ophthalmopathy.

Only a few counts were recorded for this clonotype. The rearrangement joins TRBV7-3 to TRBJ2-7; D may correspond to TRBD1 or TRBD2 (5 bases each). Germline V gene data show CDR1 as SGHTA and CDR2 as FQGTGA. Deletions cut 5 bases from V and 0 bases from J, with 11 bases between. CDR3 size: 14 residues. The CDR3: CASSRGAASYEQYF. As DNA, the CDR3 is TGTGCCAGCAGCCGAGGGGCGGCCTCCTACGAGCAGTACTTC.

This clonotype occurred many times. This rearrangement joins TRBV7-2 to TRBJ2-3; TRBD2 might be the D (5 bases). The CDR3 loop spans 14 amino acids. Germline assignment: CDR1 SGHTA and CDR2 FQGNSA. The V and J ends lost 3 bases and 0 bases respectively, with 7 bases between them. DNA of the CDR3: TGTGCCAGCAGCTTCGGAGGAAGCACAGATACGCAGTATTTT. Its protein product is CASSFGGSTDTQYF.

This sequence joins TRBV6-2 or TRBV6-3 and TRBJ2-7, with 7 bases that match TRBD1. The germline CDR1 and CDR2 sequences are MNHEY and SVGEGT. The CDR3 loop spans 14 amino acids. V dropped 5 bases and J dropped 3; count of bases not matched to a gene: 7. The CDR3 nucleotides are TGTGCCAGCAGTACCAGACAGGGTCACTACGAGCAGTACTTC. Its translation: CASSTRQGHYEQYF.

The rearrangement joins TRBV7-9 to TRBJ2-4, with TRBD1 as a possible D gene (7 bases). This CDR3 has 16 amino acids. V was cut by 1 base and J by 0 bases, with 10 bases left in between. Germline V CDR1 and CDR2: SEHNR, FQNEAQ (reference sequence). DNA of the CDR3: TGTGCCAGCAGCTTAGACAGGGGACTAGCCAAAAACATTCAGTACTTC. Protein: CASSLDRGLAKNIQYF.

This clonotype was detected only a few times. The rearrangement joins TRBV4-3 to TRBJ2-1; a weak D match, TRBD2 (6 bases). The CDR3 covers 16 residues. V was clipped by 0 bases and J by 6 bases, with 15 bases between them. CDR1 LGHNA and CDR2 YSLEER come from the germline V gene. The CDR3 loop reads CASSQEGTGEGNEQFF. For the CDR3, the DNA is TGCGCCAGCAGCCAAGAGGGTACGGGAGAGGGCAATGAGCAGTTCTTC.

The chain recombines TRBV7-9 with TRBJ2-5; 9 nucleotides align to TRBD1. V gave up 10 bases and J gave up 4 bases; unmatched junction bases: 10. The CDR3 is 14 residues long. Germline assignment: CDR1 SEHNR and CDR2 FQNEAQ (reference sequence). DNA of the CDR3: TGTGCCATAAATGGGGACAGGGAACCAGAGACCCAGTACTTC. Its protein product is CAINGDREPETQYF.

This clonotype was counted many times. The chain is built from TRBV2 and TRBJ1-1; TRBD1 might be the D (6 bases). V was clipped by 2 bases and J by 4 bases, with 8 bases between them. Germline V lookup: CDR1 SNHLY, CDR2 FYNNEI. CDR3 length equals 13 residues. The DNA for the CDR3 is TGTGCCAGCAGTGAACTAGGGGGCACTGAAGCTTTCTTT. Translating gives CASSELGGTEAFF.

This clonotype was detected many times. The genes are TRBV2 and TRBJ2-5; TRBD1 or TRBD2 may be the D gene (5 bases each). CDR1 SNHLY and CDR2 FYNNEI come from the germline V gene. V lost 8 bases and J 4 bases, leaving 17 bases between the germline ends. The CDR3 is 14 amino acids. CDR3 bases: TGTGCCAGCGGGGGATCTTCGGTCCTAGAGACCCAGTACTTC. This translates into CASGGSSVLETQYF.

Many counts were recorded for this clonotype. The chain has TRBV5-1 and TRBJ1-1; D is ambiguous. V was shortened by 0 bases and J by 2 bases, with 8 bases between the two germline ends. The length of the CDR3 is 14 residues. The germline V gene has CDR1 SGHRS and CDR2 YFSETQ. CDR3 in amino acids: CASSLGLANTEAFF. As DNA, the CDR3 is TGCGCCAGCAGCTTGGGTCTAGCTAACACTGAAGCTTTCTTT.